This record looks at one T cell receptor beta chain sequence and its context. What it binds is not known. Looked up from germline, CDR1 is MDHEN and CDR2 is SYDVKM. The J segment lost 4 bases and the V segment lost 5 bases, leaving 6 bases of the junction unmatched. The CDR3 totals 14 residues. Caucasian, healthy and from Russia, the donors were aged between 6 and 90. The data stem from a study of blood T cells in healthy people across ages. Findings and caveats of the study: Unsorted PBMC material precluded a definitive naive versus antigen-experienced comparison. With age, beta diversity per million T cells declined roughly linearly, significantly by 30 to 50.

A second PCR, run for about 7 to 12 cycles, used a sample-barcoded 5' primer plus a J-beta primer mix. Each cDNA molecule received a tag from a template-switch adaptor that had 12 random nucleotides. TCRdb independently ran MiXCR on the 5' RACE reads; one entry per CDR3 protein. The sample comprises some 860,000 distinct CDR3 sequences, roughly three fifths of which are singletons, and around 24% rests with the top ten. Sequencing used blood. This receptor was taken from a man aged 35-49 years in good health. The rearrangement uses TRBV28 and TRBJ1-2, with 8 nucleotides matching TRBD1. In DNA form, the CDR3 reads TGTGCCAGCAGTAGTGTCGACAGGGGCTATGGCTACACCTTC. It codes for CASSSVDRGYGYTF.